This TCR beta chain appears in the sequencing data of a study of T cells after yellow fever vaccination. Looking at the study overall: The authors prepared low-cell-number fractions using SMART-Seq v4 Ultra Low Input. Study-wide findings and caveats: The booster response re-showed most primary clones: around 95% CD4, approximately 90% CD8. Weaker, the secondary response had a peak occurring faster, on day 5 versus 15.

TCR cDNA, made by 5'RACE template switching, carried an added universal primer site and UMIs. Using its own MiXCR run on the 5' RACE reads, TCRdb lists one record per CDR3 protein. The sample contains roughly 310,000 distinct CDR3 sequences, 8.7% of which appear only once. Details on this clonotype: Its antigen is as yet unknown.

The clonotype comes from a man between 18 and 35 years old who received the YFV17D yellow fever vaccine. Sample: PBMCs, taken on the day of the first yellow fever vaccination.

The CDR3 sequence: CASSAAGKNTEAFF. CDR3 bases: TGTGCCAGCAGTGCCGCCGGGAAGAACACTGAAGCTTTCTTT. V gene TRBV28 combines with J gene TRBJ1-1, with D hard to call. Germline assignment: CDR1 MDHEN and CDR2 SYDVKM. V was trimmed by 5 bases and J by 1 base, leaving 11 bases between them. The CDR3 has 14 residues.